The TCR beta chain described here comes from a study of beta chain features in type 1 diabetes. Study-wide results and limits: Researchers report that Type 1 diabetes patients had moderately but significantly shorter TCRB CDR3s across all four CD4+ subsets.

Expressed TCRB transcripts got sequenced, as all isolated RNA was reverse transcribed. The data were produced by immunoSEQ multiplex PCR, yet TCRdb's version contains in-frame clones alone and is incomplete. The repertoire holds about 660,000 clones, with about 14% as singletons. This clone has just a few counts. No antigen is known for it. The TCR originated in a man aged 18 to 35 with type 1 diabetes. What was sequenced was naive CD4+ T cells from blood.

This CDR3 is CASSSTIQETQYF. In nucleotides, the CDR3 is TGTGCCAGCAGTTCGACTATCCAGGAGACCCAGTACTTC. This chain joins TRBV7-2 and TRBJ2-5; D is perhaps TRBD2 (5 bases). The CDR3 covers 13 residues. The germline CDR1 and CDR2 sequences are SGHTA and FQGNSA. V was cut by 6 bases and J by 5 bases, with 13 bases left in between.